What follows are 12 T cell receptor beta chains derived from one specimen sequenced in a study of CD8 T cells in Susac syndrome. It was with random hexamers that roughly 0.5 to 1 ug RNA was reverse transcribed. TCRdb reprocessed the immunoSEQ multiplex PCR reads with MiXCR, giving one entry per CDR3 protein. The table has around 130,000 distinct CDR3 sequences, more than 75% seen once. Material for sequencing was CD8+ T cells from PBMCs. The origin of the receptors is a human donor with multiple sclerosis.

This clonotype was detected a few times. J is TRBJ2-3 and V is TRBV6-6; D is unclear. Germline V gene sequence: CDR1 MNHNY, CDR2 SVGAGI (reference sequence). The V gene lost 7 bases and the J gene lost 6 bases, with 14 bases spanning the gap. The CDR3 length is 13 residues. This CDR3 is CASIPGSWDTQYF. The CDR3 DNA is TGTGCCAGCATCCCCGGGTCTTGGGATACGCAGTATTTT.

The chain carries TRBV6-5 and TRBJ1-1; the D gene is possibly TRBD1 (5 bases). CDR3 length: 13 amino acids. CDR1 and CDR2 from the germline V gene are MNHEY and SVGAGI. The V end was cut by 7 bases, the J end by 1 base, with 10 bases between. The CDR3 DNA sequence: TGTGCCAGCACCCCGACAGAGAACACTGAAGCTTTCTTT. Protein: CASTPTENTEAFF.

The rearrangement joins TRBV27 to TRBJ2-3; 9 nucleotides match TRBD2. The germline CDR1 and CDR2 sequences are MNHEY and SMNVEV (reference sequence). This CDR3 is 16 amino acids long. The J segment lost 5 bases and the V segment lost 2 bases, leaving 8 bases of the junction unmatched. As DNA, the CDR3 is TGTGCCAGCAGTTTAGAAGTAGCGGGAGTGGTAGATACGCAGTATTTT. This translates into CASSLEVAGVVDTQYF.

The rearrangement uses TRBV4-1 and TRBJ2-1; tentative D call: TRBD1 (5 bases). CDR3 size: 13 residues. The germline gives CDR1 MGHRA, CDR2 YSYEKL. The ends were cut back, 0 bases at V and 10 bases at J, with 10 bases in the middle. CDR3 amino acids: CASSQEWQGEQFF. CDR3 nucleotides: TGCGCCAGCAGCCAAGAGTGGCAGGGAGAGCAGTTCTTC.

The V gene is TRBV29-1, the J gene TRBJ2-3; D is ambiguous. Trimming took 5 bases from V and 4 from J, leaving 16 bases between them. In germline, CDR1 is SQVTM, CDR2 ANQGSEA. The CDR3 spans 14 residues. The chain's CDR3 is CSVPRADLPDTQYF. As DNA, the CDR3 is TGCAGCGTTCCCCGGGCCGACCTCCCAGATACGCAGTATTTT.

This rearrangement joins TRBV12-3 or TRBV12-4 to TRBJ2-3, with D perhaps given as TRBD1 or TRBD2 (6 bases each). V lost 4 bases to trimming and J lost 13 bases, with 12 bases between them. The CDR3 is 11 residues long. CDR3 in amino acids: CASSSGDSEYF. DNA of the CDR3: TGTGCCAGCAGTTCAGGGGACTCGGAGTATTTT.

The table lists this clonotype with a few counts. V and J are TRBV27 and TRBJ2-7; D perhaps matches TRBD1 (5 bases). The germline V gene has CDR1 MNHEY and CDR2 SMNVEV (reference sequence). The length of the CDR3 is 14 residues. V was shortened by 5 bases and J by 0 bases, with 11 bases between the two germline ends. The CDR3 nucleotides read TGTGCCAGCAGTCTTCAGGGAAGCTCCTACGAGCAGTACTTC. It translates to CASSLQGSSYEQYF.

This clonotype was detected once. V is TRBV12-3 or TRBV12-4 and J is TRBJ2-3; D is ambiguous. This CDR3 comprises 12 residues. V lost 5 bases to trimming and J lost 6 bases, with 9 bases between them. As DNA, the CDR3 is TGTGCCAGCAGTCCAGTCGGGGATACGCAGTATTTT. Amino acid sequence: CASSPVGDTQYF.

The chain combines TRBV5-6 with TRBJ1-1; 10 bases line up with TRBD1. Germline CDR1 reads SGHDT; CDR2 reads YYEEEE. J was trimmed by 0 bases and V by 3 bases; bases with no gene match: 2. The length of the CDR3 is 15 residues. For the CDR3, the DNA is TGTGCCAGCAGCTGGGGGACAGGGGTGAACACTGAAGCTTTCTTT. This sequence encodes CASSWGTGVNTEAFF.

The chain links TRBV6-4 to TRBJ2-6; no clear D. Germline V gives CDR1 MRHNA, CDR2 SNTAGT. Trimming removed 2 bases at V and 2 bases at J, with 7 bases between. CDR3 length: 15 residues. The CDR3 DNA is TGTGCCAGCAGTGACGGTCTAGCTGGGGCCAACGTCCTGACTTTC. Translating gives CASSDGLAGANVLTF.

The chain employs TRBV27 and TRBJ1-2; D might be TRBD1 (6 bases). Deletions cut 0 bases from V and 3 bases from J, with 17 bases between. This CDR3 has 17 residues. The germline gives CDR1 MNHEY, CDR2 SMNVEV (reference sequence). The CDR3 bases are TGTGCCAGCAGTTTATCGGCGGGACAAGGGGTGTACTATGGCTACACCTTC. Translation gives CASSLSAGQGVYYGYTF.

The CDR3 nucleotides are TGTGCCAGCAGTAAGACTAGCGGTTACAATGAGCAGTTCTTC. Translation: CASSKTSGYNEQFF. The chain uses TRBV12-3 or TRBV12-4 and TRBJ2-1, with TRBD2 matching 9 bases. The junction had 3 bases not matched to a gene; V was cut back by 5 bases and J by 4 bases. CDR3 length equals 14 residues.